This T cell receptor beta chain comes out of a study of cytomegalovirus exposure and HLA in healthy donors (dated by TCRdb to 2016 to 2017). Background for the entire study: An earlier analysis of several hundred of the donors reported about 290 Gb of sequence data and 120 million or so unique TCR beta sequences from roughly 200 million T cells. To decide whether each TCR beta V gene segment behaved as functional or pseudogenic, an earlier analysis of 587 of the donors relied on high-throughput TCR beta sequencing. HLA typing covered class I and class II loci at four-digit resolution. Every repertoire in the discovery cohort had been generated on one and the same sequencing platform. Donor age, sex, ethnicity and CMV serostatus were compiled alongside the repertoire data. The study was designed to test whether signatures of past pathogen exposure could be identified by cataloging public T cell receptors. The genetic ancestry cluster associated with self-reported Caucasian donors included 80% to 90% of the roughly 400 genotyped donors. Roughly 5 DR-DQ haplotypes were handled as single units for association and clustering, since linkage in the cohort was strong. The study combined high-throughput TCR immunosequencing, statistical association of individual TCRs with disease status, and machine learning to predict cytomegalovirus infection status. Typing coverage differed by locus: A, B, C, DRB1 and DQB1 were typed in about 620-640 donors, DQA1 in about 500, DPA1 in around 610, and DPB1 in 472. Among some 410 genotyped donors of the cohort, an average of around 250,000 unique TCR beta nucleotide sequences was sequenced per donor, of which approximately 18% were non-productive. Genome-wide SNP genotypes for about 55% of the roughly 670 donors were used in a later genetic analysis, which treated that subset as a discovery cohort. The T cell repertoires of 666 subjects were profiled by immunosequencing and related to cytomegalovirus serostatus. About 280 gigabases of sequencing data and approximately 84 million unique TCR sequences were included in an early release covering 550 to 650 HLA-typed donors. In addition to the first cohort of 500 to 850 subjects, a separate validation cohort of approximately 130 different subjects was used. Rather than drawing on any new phenotypic data, the later analysis identified candidate immune exposures from TCR beta sequences and the way those sequences occurred across donors. A later analysis re-analyzed previously published TCR beta repertoires from roughly 600 donors and added high-resolution HLA genotyping to study TCR occurrence patterns. Study-level results and caveats: Three of the identified cytomegalovirus-associated TCR beta chains were confirmed in vitro to be specific for cytomegalovirus antigens. According to the authors, the approach could potentially be generalized to other disease states and immunological phenotypes. Linkage disequilibrium might explain the correlated functional status among segregating V segments, but an unknown experimental factor could not be ruled out. When HLA alleles, especially DR and DQ, strongly co-occurred, TCR associations were difficult to assign to individual alleles. According to a later genetic analysis, donors in an Asian-associated ancestry cluster had fewer N-insertions in productive TCRs than the roughly 670-donor mean. In both the original and validation cohorts, the classifier was reported to diagnose cytomegalovirus status with high specificity and sensitivity. A further reported finding was that TCR beta sequences accurately predicted the HLA-A and HLA-B alleles for most subjects in the first cohort. This cohort had only TCR beta chains sequenced, and the lack of alpha or paired-chain data limited which features could be detected. Broadly in line with IMGT annotations, most TCR beta V segments showed up in productive rearrangements about 87% or about 30% of the time in an earlier analysis of approximately 640 of the donors. Roughly uniform sequencing depth across donors was assumed in presence/absence analyses, although this assumption may not hold. In a later analysis, TCR association rates were found to vary across HLA loci, with the most associated TCRs seen for DRB1 alleles and the fewest for HLA-C alleles. In a later analysis, most CMV-associated TCR beta chains were found to appear HLA-restricted, with HLA associations seemingly driven largely by CMV exposure. The study gave a list of 150 to 200 TCR beta chains associated with cytomegalovirus. In a later analysis, HLA-associated TCR beta chains were found to be more clonally expanded and to have lower generation probabilities than equally common non-associated chains. The earlier analysis of 587 of the donors excluded fewer than 20 rarely observed V segments, including chromosome 9 orphons, because counts were too low. Several of the top co-occurrence clusters appeared to be linked to parvovirus B19, influenza, CMV and Epstein-Barr virus, according to a later analysis. In a later genetic analysis, a missense DCLRE1C variant was associated with V-gene and J-gene trimming of TCR beta chains, and the association was replicated in an independent cohort. Most TCR sequences were seen in very few donors, while some public TCRs were found in many individuals. Because HLA typing was missing for some donors at each locus, association tests included only the typed subset. In a later analysis, around 17,000 TCR beta sequences were associated with specific HLA alleles at a false discovery rate of 0.05. The sequencing pipeline was judged likely to have produced a cluster of highly shared sequence variants as a technical artifact. The only immune exposure information available for the cohort was CMV serostatus.

In total, roughly 710 healthy bone marrow donors made up the cohort. At the time of sampling, all cohort members were nominally healthy, though unrecorded immune exposures were likely present. The donor was CMV seropositive and was included in the group of 270 or so seropositive cohort members. A peripheral blood sample was provided by each donor, and peripheral blood mononuclear cells were used for TCR beta sequencing. Genomic DNA extraction from the blood cell samples was performed with the Qiagen DNeasy Blood Extraction Kit. Comments on this clone: No antigen is known for it. No base-level quality is on record; no much larger clone is a single base apart.

The library relied on the immunoSEQ multiplex PCR assay. The multiplex PCR relied on a mix of 60 forward primers for TCR Vbeta segments and 13 reverse primers for TCR Jbeta segments. Amplification of the CDR3 region of rearranged TCR beta genes was performed with a multiplex PCR assay on genomic DNA. On the Illumina HiSeq System, the amplified TCR beta libraries were sequenced as 87-base-pair reads. Regarding the original processing steps: A later analysis tallied around 80 million unique TCR beta chains across the 700 or so repertoires, and about 12 million of those chains were shared by two or more donors. Raw reads were error-corrected and collapsed into unique sequences with a nearest-neighbor algorithm that merged closely related sequences to remove PCR and sequencing errors. Alignment of CDR3 sequences to IMGT reference sequences was used to assign V, D and J gene segments. For a sequence to be retained, a match of at least six nucleotides was required to both a V gene segment and a J gene segment. A rearrangement was called productive if the CDR3 had no stop codons and remained in frame with V and J, and every other rearrangement was called non-productive. Following IMGT convention, CDR3 was defined as the stretch from the second conserved V-encoded cysteine to the conserved J-encoded phenylalanine. Sequences without an unambiguous match to a single V gene segment were excluded from the earlier analysis of about 600 of the donors. An earlier analysis of a few hundred of the donors called V segments functional above 56.7% productive rearrangements and segregating when the between-donor standard deviation exceeded 5%. To diagnose cytomegalovirus status from the catalog of TCR beta chain sequences, a statistical classification framework was built. In a later analysis, TCR nucleotide sequences were compared against IMGT/GENE-DB human TR gene sequences so that V and J genes could be assigned. In a later analysis, CDR3 sequences and most-parsimonious VDJ recombination scenarios were assigned using the TCRdist pipeline. In a later analysis, every TCR beta chain was defined by the combination of its CDR3 amino acid sequence and its V-gene family, and reads without a unique V-gene family were dropped. To address suspected cross-contamination and a sequencing artifact, a later analysis removed a few hundred highly shared, low-generation-probability nucleotide sequences. In a later analysis, a clonal expansion index for each public chain was calculated from normalized within-repertoire ranks of inferred template counts. In a later analysis, generation probabilities were computed using a VDJ recombination model fitted to out-of-frame rearrangements, and the results were checked against IGoR. A later analysis scored TCR-TCR, TCR-HLA and TCR-CMV co-occurrence with hypergeometric tests, applying a repertoire-size bias correction to TCR pairs. False discovery rates were estimated in a later analysis by permuting HLA or CMV assignments 20 times. In a later analysis, co-occurring TCRs were grouped with DBSCAN, and TCRdist sequence similarity was added when clustering was performed within HLA-allele-positive subsets. Repertoires with fewer than 30,000 or more than 120,000 public chains, plus five repertoires with anomalous nucleotide sharing, were excluded from co-occurrence clustering. TCRdb carries this immuneACCESS record with in-frame sequences only. Its versions omit some clonotypes, under half of them owing to an unresolved V gene in the studies checked, with the rest unexplained. Clone size and V and J calls were adopted from that table, with D and trimming inferred from the DNA. This sample is represented by some 190,000 clones; roughly 81% of them were singletons. The top ten clonotypes cover approximately 3% of the sample.

The material sequenced was PBMCs. This receptor was obtained from a woman in her thirties in good health and CMV-seropositive.

The CDR3 protein sequence reads: CASSSGLAVEQYF. The DNA sequence is as follows: TGTGCCAGCAGTTCGGGACTAGCGGTAGAGCAGTACTTC. The chain is assembled from TRBV27 and TRBJ2-5; 11 bases in the middle match TRBD2. Unmatched junction bases come to 6, with V trimmed by 4 bases and J by 11 bases. CDR1 is given as MNHEY and CDR2 as SMNVEV, both from the germline V gene (reference sequence). From its cysteine to its phenylalanine, the CDR3 spans 13 amino acids. The CDR3 DNA has 39 bases and is translated from base 1.